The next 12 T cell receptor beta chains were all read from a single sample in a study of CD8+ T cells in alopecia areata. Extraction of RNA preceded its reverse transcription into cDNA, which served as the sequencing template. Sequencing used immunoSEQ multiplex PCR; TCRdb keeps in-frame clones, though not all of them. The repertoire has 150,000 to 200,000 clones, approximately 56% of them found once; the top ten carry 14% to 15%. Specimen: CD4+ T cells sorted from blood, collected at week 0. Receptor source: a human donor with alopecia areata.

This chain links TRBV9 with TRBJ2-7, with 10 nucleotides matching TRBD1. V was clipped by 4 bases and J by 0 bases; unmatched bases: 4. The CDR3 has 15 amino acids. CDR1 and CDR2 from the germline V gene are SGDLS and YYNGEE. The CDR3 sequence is CASSPGQGPSYEQYF. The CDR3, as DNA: TGTGCCAGCAGCCCGGGACAGGGGCCCTCCTACGAGCAGTACTTC.

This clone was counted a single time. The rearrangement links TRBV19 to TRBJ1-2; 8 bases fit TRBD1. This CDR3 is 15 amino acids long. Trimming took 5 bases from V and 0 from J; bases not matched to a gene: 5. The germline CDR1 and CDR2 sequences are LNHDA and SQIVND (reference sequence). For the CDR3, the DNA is TGTGCCAGTAGTGCACAGGGGGGGGCTAACTATGGCTACACCTTC. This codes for CASSAQGGANYGYTF.

CDR3 DNA: TGTGCCAGCAGCGAAGCCCCGGGGCGCCAAGCCAGCAATGAGCAGTTCTTC. It encodes CASSEAPGRQASNEQFF. V and J are TRBV4-2 and TRBJ2-1; D is perhaps TRBD1 or TRBD2 (5 bases each). CDR1 is LGHNA, CDR2 YNFKEQ, per germline. V was trimmed by 5 bases and J by 6 bases, leaving 23 bases between them. CDR3 length: 17 residues.

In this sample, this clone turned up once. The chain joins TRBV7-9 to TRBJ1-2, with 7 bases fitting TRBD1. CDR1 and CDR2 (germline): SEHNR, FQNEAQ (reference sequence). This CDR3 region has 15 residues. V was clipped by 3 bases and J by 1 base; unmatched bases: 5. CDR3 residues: CASSFPQGVNYGYTF. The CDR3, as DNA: TGTGCCAGCAGCTTCCCCCAGGGGGTTAACTATGGCTACACCTTC.

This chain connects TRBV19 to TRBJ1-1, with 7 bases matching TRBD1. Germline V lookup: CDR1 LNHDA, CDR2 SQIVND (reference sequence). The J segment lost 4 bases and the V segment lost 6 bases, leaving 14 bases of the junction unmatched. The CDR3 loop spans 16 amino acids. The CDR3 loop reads CASRTLKTGFGTEAFF. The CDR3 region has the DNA TGTGCCAGTAGGACGTTAAAGACAGGGTTTGGCACTGAAGCTTTCTTT.

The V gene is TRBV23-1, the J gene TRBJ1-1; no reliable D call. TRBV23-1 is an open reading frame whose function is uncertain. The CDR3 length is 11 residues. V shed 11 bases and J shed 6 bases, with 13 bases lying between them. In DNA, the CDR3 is TGCGCCGGTGGGCTCGACCCTGAAGCTTTCTTT. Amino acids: CAGGLDPEAFF.

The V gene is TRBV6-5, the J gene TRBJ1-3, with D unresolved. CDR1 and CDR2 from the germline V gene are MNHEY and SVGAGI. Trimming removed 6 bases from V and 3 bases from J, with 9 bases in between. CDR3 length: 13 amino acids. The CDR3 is CASSRPVGNTIYF. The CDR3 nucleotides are TGTGCCAGCAGCCGCCCGGTTGGAAACACCATATATTTT.

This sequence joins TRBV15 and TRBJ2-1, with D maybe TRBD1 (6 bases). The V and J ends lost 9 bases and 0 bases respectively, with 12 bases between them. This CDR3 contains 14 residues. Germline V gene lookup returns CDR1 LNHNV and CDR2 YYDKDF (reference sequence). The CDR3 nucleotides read TGTGCCACATCGACAGGATTCTCCTACAATGAGCAGTTCTTC. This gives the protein CATSTGFSYNEQFF.

DNA for the CDR3: TGTGCCTGGAGTGATTCGGCCTGGGGCTACGAGCAGTACTTC. Encoded protein: CAWSDSAWGYEQYF. The chain combines TRBV30 with TRBJ2-7, with no clear D. Looked up from germline, CDR1 is GTSNPN and CDR2 is SVGIG (reference sequence). This CDR3 has 14 amino acids. V lost 1 base, J lost 3 bases, and 13 bases lay in between. Full variable domain (outside the CDR3, taken from reference TRBV30 and TRBJ2-7): SQTIHQWPATLVQPVGSPLSLECTVEGTSNPNLYWYRQAAGRGLQLLFYSVGIGQISSEVPQNLSASRPQDRQFILSSKKLLLSDSGFYLCAWSDSAWGYEQYFGPGTRLTVT.

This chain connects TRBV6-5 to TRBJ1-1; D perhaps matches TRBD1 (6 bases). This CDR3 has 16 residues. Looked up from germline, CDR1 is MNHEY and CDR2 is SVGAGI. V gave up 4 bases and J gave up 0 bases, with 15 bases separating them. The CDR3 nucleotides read TGTGCCAGCAGTTCCACACAGGGAGGGGTGAACACTGAAGCTTTCTTT. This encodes CASSSTQGGVNTEAFF.

The CDR3 DNA is TGTGCCAGCGCCGCGACCCAGGGGATCGAGCAGTACTTC. It is translated as CASAATQGIEQYF. The chain joins TRBV6-5 to TRBJ2-7; D is possibly TRBD1 (6 bases). Deletions cut 8 bases from V and 6 bases from J, with 17 bases between. The CDR3 runs to 13 residues. CDR1 and CDR2 from the germline V gene are MNHEY and SVGAGI.

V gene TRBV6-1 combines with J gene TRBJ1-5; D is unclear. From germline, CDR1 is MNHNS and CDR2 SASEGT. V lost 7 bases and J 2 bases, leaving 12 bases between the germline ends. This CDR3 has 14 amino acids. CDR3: CASTPPGGNQPQHF. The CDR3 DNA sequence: TGTGCCAGCACCCCCCCCGGAGGCAATCAGCCCCAGCATTTT.